These 15 T cell receptor beta chains share one sample of origin, sequenced in a study of cytomegalovirus exposure and HLA in healthy donors. With 60 Vbeta and 13 Jbeta primers, the PCR was carried out. Data came from immunoSEQ multiplex PCR; TCRdb stores just in-frame clones and leaves some out. This table holds around 150,000 clones, about 80% found once. The sample was PBMCs. These receptors were collected from a man aged 25 to 45 in good health and CMV-seronegative.

This clone was found a few times. J is TRBJ2-6 and V is TRBV19; D is unclear. V was pared by 4 bases and J by 3 bases, with 4 bases between. Per the germline V gene, CDR1 is LNHDA and CDR2 is SQIVND (reference sequence). CDR3 length equals 13 residues. DNA for the CDR3: TGTGCCAGTAGTACGGTTGGGGCCAACGTCCTGACTTTC. Amino acid sequence: CASSTVGANVLTF.

The table lists this clone with a count of one. V is TRBV27 and J is TRBJ2-7, with TRBD1 matching over 10 bases. The CDR3 runs to 16 residues. Germline CDR1 is MNHEY and CDR2 is SMNVEV (reference sequence). V gave up 2 bases and J gave up 0 bases; unmatched junction bases: 4. Here the CDR3 DNA reads TGTGCCAGCAGTTTAACGGGACAGGGGTCCTCCTACGAGCAGTACTTC. This sequence encodes CASSLTGQGSSYEQYF.

The gene calls are TRBV6-1 and TRBJ2-2; TRBD1 is a possible D gene (5 bases). The CDR3 runs 16 residues. Deletions cut 2 bases from V and 3 bases from J, with 13 bases between. Germline values: CDR1 MNHNS, CDR2 SASEGT. The CDR3 bases are TGTGCCAGCAGTGAAACCAGGGTCGTTTACACCGGGGAGCTGTTTTTT. Translated, it gives CASSETRVVYTGELFF.

The rearrangement joins TRBV7-2 to TRBJ1-1; D is unclear. This CDR3 comprises 14 residues. Deletions cut 4 bases from V and 2 bases from J, with 11 bases between. Germline CDR1 reads SGHTA; CDR2 reads FQGNSA. CDR3 DNA: TGTGCCAGCAGCTCCCTAGCCAGCAACACTGAAGCTTTCTTT. As protein: CASSSLASNTEAFF. The full variable domain, its missing parts supplied by reference TRBV7-2 and TRBJ1-1, is GAGVSQSPSNKVTEKGKDVELRCDPISGHTALYWYRQSLGQGLEFLIYFQGNSAPDKSGLPSDRFSAERTGGSVSTLTIQRTQQEDSAVYLCASSSLASNTEAFFGQGTRLTVV.

The chain joins TRBV10-3 to TRBJ2-3; TRBD2 aligns across 7 bases. Germline values: CDR1 ENHRY, CDR2 SYGVKD. The CDR3 length is 14 residues. After removal of 5 bases from V and 3 bases from J, the junction contained 5 bases not matched to a gene. The CDR3 is CAISPAGLTDTQYF. The CDR3, as DNA: TGTGCCATCAGTCCAGCGGGGTTGACAGATACGCAGTATTTT.

The chain employs TRBV5-8 and TRBJ2-5; D is unresolved. This CDR3 has 14 amino acids. V was shortened by 0 bases and J by 4 bases, with 10 bases between the two germline ends. Germline V gene sequence: CDR1 SGHTS, CDR2 YDEGEE. The CDR3 region is CASSLEQSRETQYF. DNA for the CDR3: TGTGCCAGCAGCTTGGAACAGTCGCGAGAGACCCAGTACTTC.

This clone occurred a few times. V usage is TRBV5-1 and J usage is TRBJ2-7, with D maybe TRBD2 (5 bases). Germline-derived CDR1 and CDR2 are SGHRS and YFSETQ. This CDR3 region has 12 residues. V lost 0 bases, J lost 6 bases, and 7 bases lay in between. CDR3 residues: CASSLGGSEQYF. Here the CDR3 DNA reads TGCGCCAGCAGCTTGGGAGGGAGCGAGCAGTACTTC.

V and J are TRBV7-2 and TRBJ1-1; 8 nucleotides line up with TRBD1. From germline, CDR1 is SGHTA and CDR2 FQGNSA. This CDR3 has 12 residues. Trimming took 6 bases from V and 11 from J; bases not matched to a gene: 8. This CDR3 reads CASSPSRTGAFF. Here the CDR3 DNA reads TGTGCCAGCAGTCCCTCCAGGACAGGGGCTTTCTTT. Supplemented by reference TRBV7-2 and TRBJ1-1, the full variable domain reads GAGVSQSPSNKVTEKGKDVELRCDPISGHTALYWYRQSLGQGLEFLIYFQGNSAPDKSGLPSDRFSAERTGGSVSTLTIQRTQQEDSAVYLCASSPSRTGAFFGQGTRLTVV.

The chain is built from TRBV5-1 and TRBJ2-7; possible D gene TRBD1, 6 bases. The V gene lost 0 bases and the J gene lost 3 bases, with 13 bases spanning the gap. Germline CDR1 and CDR2: SGHRS and YFSETQ. CDR3 length equals 15 residues. In DNA, the CDR3 is TGCGCCAGCAGCTTGGGAAACAGGGAAAGCTACGAGCAGTACTTC. It is translated as CASSLGNRESYEQYF. The full variable domain, its missing parts supplied by reference TRBV5-1 and TRBJ2-7, is KAGVTQTPRYLIKTRGQQVTLSCSPISGHRSVSWYQQTPGQGLQFLFEYFSETQRNKGNFPGRFSGRQFSNSRSEMNVSTLELGDSALYLCASSLGNRESYEQYFGPGTRLTVT.

The V call is TRBV18, the J call TRBJ1-6; D ambiguous. The germline CDR1 and CDR2 sequences are KGHSH and LQKENI. The CDR3 has 13 amino acids. V was trimmed by 3 bases and J by 8 bases, leaving 8 bases between them. The CDR3 loop reads CASSPTGDSPLHF. CDR3 DNA: TGTGCCAGCTCACCTACCGGAGATTCACCCCTCCACTTT.

The rearrangement joins TRBV4-2 to TRBJ2-1; 9 bases fit TRBD2. V trimming: 4 bases; J trimming: 3 bases; junction bases outside the gene matches: 4. Germline V CDR1 and CDR2: LGHNA, YNFKEQ. The CDR3 runs 15 residues. Written as DNA, the CDR3 is TGTGCCAGCAGCCCCGCTAGCGGGGACTACAATGAGCAGTTCTTC. It is translated as CASSPASGDYNEQFF.

This chain connects TRBV6-1 to TRBJ2-7; TRBD2 aligns across 7 bases. The CDR3 totals 14 residues. The J segment lost 0 bases and the V segment lost 6 bases, leaving 5 bases of the junction unmatched. Germline lookup yields CDR1 MNHNS and CDR2 SASEGT. The CDR3 here is CASRSTSSSYEQYF. The CDR3 DNA reads TGTGCCAGCAGATCGACTAGCAGCTCCTACGAGCAGTACTTC.

This clone was recorded only once. The junction shows a germline mismatch at one end, possibly a read error. The chain links TRBV29-1 to TRBJ1-5; D might be TRBD1 (6 bases). The CDR3 has 15 amino acids. Per the germline V gene, CDR1 is SQVTM and CDR2 is ANQGSEA. Here the CDR3 DNA reads TGCAGCGTTGACACAGGGTGGAACAAGAATCAGCCCCAGAATTTT. As protein: CSVDTGWNKNQPQNF.

The chain carries TRBV10-3 and TRBJ1-1, with D perhaps matching TRBD1 (5 bases). The CDR3 consists of 14 residues. Deletions cut 11 bases from V and 0 bases from J, with 16 bases between. Per the germline V gene, CDR1 is ENHRY and CDR2 is SYGVKD. CDR3 residues: CALKGEGMNTEAFF. In nucleotides, the CDR3 is TGTGCCTTAAAAGGGGAGGGGATGAACACTGAAGCTTTCTTT.

The chain uses TRBV5-1 and TRBJ1-2; TRBD1 might be the D (6 bases). The CDR3 consists of 15 residues. Trimming shortened V by 4 bases and J by 4 bases, and 17 bases separated the two germline ends. CDR1 SGHRS and CDR2 YFSETQ come from the germline V gene. In nucleotides, the CDR3 is TGCGCCAGCAGCCGGGAACAGGGCCGACCCTATGGCTACACCTTC. It encodes CASSREQGRPYGYTF.